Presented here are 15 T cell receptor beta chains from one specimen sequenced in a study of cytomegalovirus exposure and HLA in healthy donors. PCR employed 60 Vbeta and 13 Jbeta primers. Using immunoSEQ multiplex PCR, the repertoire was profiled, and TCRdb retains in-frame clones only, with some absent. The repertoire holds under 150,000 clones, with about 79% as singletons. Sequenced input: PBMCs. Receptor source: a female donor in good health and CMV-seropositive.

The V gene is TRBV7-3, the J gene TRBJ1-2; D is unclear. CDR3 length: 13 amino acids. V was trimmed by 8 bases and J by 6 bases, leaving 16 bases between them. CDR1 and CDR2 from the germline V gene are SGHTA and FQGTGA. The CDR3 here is CASAQGEADGYTF. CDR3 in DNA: TGTGCCAGCGCTCAAGGAGAGGCCGATGGCTACACCTTC.

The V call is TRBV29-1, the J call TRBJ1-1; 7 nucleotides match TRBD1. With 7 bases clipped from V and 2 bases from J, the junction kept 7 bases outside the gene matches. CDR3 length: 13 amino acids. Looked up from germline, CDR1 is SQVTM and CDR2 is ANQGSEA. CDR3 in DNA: TGCAGCGCTCTTACAGGGGTCAACACTGAAGCTTTCTTT. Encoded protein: CSALTGVNTEAFF. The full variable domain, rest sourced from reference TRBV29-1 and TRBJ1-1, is SAVISQKPSRDICQRGTSLTIQCQVDSQVTMMFWYRQQPGQSLTLIATANQGSEATYESGFVIDKFPISRPNLTFSTLTVSNMSPEDSSIYLCSALTGVNTEAFFGQGTRLTVV.

CDR3 DNA: TGTGCCTCTCTCCCCGGGACAGGGGGAAGTCAGCCCCAGCATTTT. This gives the protein CASLPGTGGSQPQHF. The chain joins TRBV10-3 to TRBJ1-5; 11 nucleotides match TRBD1. V was pared by 11 bases and J by 6 bases, with 12 bases of the junction left unmatched. This CDR3 has 15 residues. Germline CDR1 reads ENHRY; CDR2 reads SYGVKD.

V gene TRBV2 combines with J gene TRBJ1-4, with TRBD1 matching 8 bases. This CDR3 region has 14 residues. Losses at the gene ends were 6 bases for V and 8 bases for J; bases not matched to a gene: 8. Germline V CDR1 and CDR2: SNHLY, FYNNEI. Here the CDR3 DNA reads TGTGCCAGCAGCGAACAGGGGGTGGAAGAAAAACTGTTTTTT. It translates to CASSEQGVEEKLFF.

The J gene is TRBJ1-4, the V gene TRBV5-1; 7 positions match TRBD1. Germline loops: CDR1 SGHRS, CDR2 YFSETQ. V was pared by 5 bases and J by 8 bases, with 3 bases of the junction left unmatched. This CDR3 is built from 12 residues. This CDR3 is CASRQGNEKLFF. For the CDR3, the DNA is TGCGCCAGCAGACAGGGGAACGAAAAACTGTTTTTT.

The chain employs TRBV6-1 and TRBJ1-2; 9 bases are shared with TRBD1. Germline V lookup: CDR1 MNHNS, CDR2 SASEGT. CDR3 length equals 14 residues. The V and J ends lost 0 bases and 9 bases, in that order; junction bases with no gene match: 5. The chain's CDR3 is CASSEAGTGRRYTF. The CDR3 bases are TGTGCCAGCAGTGAAGCTGGGACAGGGCGGCGCTACACCTTC.

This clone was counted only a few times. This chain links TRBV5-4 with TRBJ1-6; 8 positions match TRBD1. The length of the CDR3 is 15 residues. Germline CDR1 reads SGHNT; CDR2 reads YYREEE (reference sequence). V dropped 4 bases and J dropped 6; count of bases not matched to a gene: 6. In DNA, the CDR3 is TGTGCCAGCAGCGACCGGACAGGGCCTAATTCACCCCTCCACTTT. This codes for CASSDRTGPNSPLHF.

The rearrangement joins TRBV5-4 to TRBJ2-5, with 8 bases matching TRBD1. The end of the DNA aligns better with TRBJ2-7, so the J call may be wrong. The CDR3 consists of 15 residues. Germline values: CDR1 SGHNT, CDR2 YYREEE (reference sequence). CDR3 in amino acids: CASSLGTGKLYEQYF. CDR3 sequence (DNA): TGTGCCAGCAGCTTGGGGACAGGGAAACTCTACGAGCAGTACTTC.

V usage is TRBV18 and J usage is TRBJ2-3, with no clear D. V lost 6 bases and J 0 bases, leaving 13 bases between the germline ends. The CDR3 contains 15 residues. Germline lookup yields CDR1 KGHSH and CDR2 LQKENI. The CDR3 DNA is TGTGCCAGCTCGGCAGAATTCCCTAGCACAGATACGCAGTATTTT. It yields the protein CASSAEFPSTDTQYF.

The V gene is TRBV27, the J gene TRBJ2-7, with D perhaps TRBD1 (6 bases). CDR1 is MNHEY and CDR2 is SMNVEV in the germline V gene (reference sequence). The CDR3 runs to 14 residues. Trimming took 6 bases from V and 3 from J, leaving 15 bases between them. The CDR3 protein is CASRLTGGYYEQYF. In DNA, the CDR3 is TGTGCCAGCAGGCTGACAGGCGGCTACTACGAGCAGTACTTC.

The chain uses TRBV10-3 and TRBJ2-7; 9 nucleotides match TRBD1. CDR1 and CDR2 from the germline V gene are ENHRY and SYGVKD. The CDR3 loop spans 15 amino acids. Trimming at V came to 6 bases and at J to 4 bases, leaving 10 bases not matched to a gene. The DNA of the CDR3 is TGTGCCATCAGCATGACCGGGACAGGGCCATACGAGCAGTACTTC. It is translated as CAISMTGTGPYEQYF.

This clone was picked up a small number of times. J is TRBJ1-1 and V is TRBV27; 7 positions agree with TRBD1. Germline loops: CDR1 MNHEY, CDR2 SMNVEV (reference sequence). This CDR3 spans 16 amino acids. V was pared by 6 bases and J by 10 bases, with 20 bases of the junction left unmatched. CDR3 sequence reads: CASSPRQDRPGGGAFF. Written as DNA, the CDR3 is TGTGCCAGCAGCCCCAGACAGGACAGACCAGGGGGTGGAGCTTTCTTT.

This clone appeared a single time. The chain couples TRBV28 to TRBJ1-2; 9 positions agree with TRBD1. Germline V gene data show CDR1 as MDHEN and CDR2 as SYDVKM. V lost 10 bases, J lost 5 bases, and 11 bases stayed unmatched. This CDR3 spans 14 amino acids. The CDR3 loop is CATKTLTGGYGYTF. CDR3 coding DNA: TGTGCCACCAAAACCCTGACAGGGGGTTATGGCTACACCTTC.

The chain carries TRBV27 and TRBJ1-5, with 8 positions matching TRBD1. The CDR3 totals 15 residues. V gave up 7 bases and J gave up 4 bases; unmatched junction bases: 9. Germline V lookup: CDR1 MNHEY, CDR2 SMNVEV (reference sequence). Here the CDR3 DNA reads TGTGCCAGCAAGCCCTCGCGACAGGGGAATCAGCCCCAGCATTTT. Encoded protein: CASKPSRQGNQPQHF.

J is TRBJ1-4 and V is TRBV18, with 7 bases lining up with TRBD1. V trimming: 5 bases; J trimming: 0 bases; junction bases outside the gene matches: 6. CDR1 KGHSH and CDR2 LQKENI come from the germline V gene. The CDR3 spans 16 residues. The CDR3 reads CASSVDRVATNEKLFF. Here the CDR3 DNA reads TGTGCCAGCTCAGTTGACAGGGTCGCAACTAATGAAAAACTGTTTTTT.